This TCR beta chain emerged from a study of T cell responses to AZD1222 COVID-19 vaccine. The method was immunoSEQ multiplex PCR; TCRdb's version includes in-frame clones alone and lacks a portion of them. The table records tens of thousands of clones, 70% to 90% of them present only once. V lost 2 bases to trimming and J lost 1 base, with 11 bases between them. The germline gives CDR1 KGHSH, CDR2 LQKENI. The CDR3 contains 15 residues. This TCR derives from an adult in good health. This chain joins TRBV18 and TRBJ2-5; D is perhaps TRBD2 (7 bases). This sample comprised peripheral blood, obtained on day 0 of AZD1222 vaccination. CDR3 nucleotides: TGTGCCAGCTCACCAAACGCGGGGGCCCAAGAGACCCAGTACTTC. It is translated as CASSPNAGAQETQYF.